A single sample gave rise to the 24 T cell receptor beta chains below, sequenced in a study of T cells in Graves' hyperthyroidism and ophthalmopathy. Amplification of TCR beta CDR3 regions was performed using RNA transcripts as template. First-round RT-PCR targeting the TCR CDR3 was performed with the HTBI primer set. TCRdb independently ran MiXCR on the multiplex PCR reads; one entry per CDR3 protein. Of nearly 600,000 distinct CDR3 sequences in the sample, roughly 13% were seen once. Sequenced input: blood. The receptors derive from a woman aged 25-40 years with Graves' hyperthyroidism that later progressed to Graves' ophthalmopathy.

This clonotype was picked up one time. This chain connects TRBV10-3 to TRBJ2-7; TRBD1 aligns across 11 bases. The V segment lost 6 bases and the J segment 6 bases; nucleotides outside the gene matches: 13. The CDR3 covers 16 residues. Germline V gene lookup returns CDR1 ENHRY and CDR2 SYGVKD. DNA for the CDR3: TGTGCCATCAGCCCCCACAGGGACAGGGGGGAGGGCGAGCAGTACTTC. Its translation is CAISPHRDRGEGEQYF.

In its sample, this clonotype was seen many times. The chain joins TRBV13 to TRBJ2-1; 7 bases line up with TRBD2. The J segment lost 6 bases and the V segment lost 3 bases, leaving 8 bases of the junction unmatched. CDR3 size: 15 residues. From germline, CDR1 is PRHDT and CDR2 FYEKMQ (reference sequence). Here the CDR3 DNA reads TGTGCCAGCAGCTTTGCGGGAGATCTTACCAATGAGCAGTTCTTC. Amino acids: CASSFAGDLTNEQFF.

The V gene is TRBV7-3, the J gene TRBJ1-3; D may be TRBD1 (5 bases). V was trimmed by 1 base and J by 1 base, leaving 14 bases between them. The V gene's germline CDR1 is SGHTA and CDR2 FQGTGA. The CDR3 runs 17 residues. In DNA, the CDR3 is TGTGCCAGCAGCTTAAGAGGGGACCTACTATCTGGAAACACCATATATTTT. Its translation is CASSLRGDLLSGNTIYF.

This clonotype was counted only a few times. The V and J genes are TRBV6-2 or TRBV6-3 and TRBJ1-1; no clear D. The CDR3 spans 13 residues. Germline V gene sequence: CDR1 MNHEY, CDR2 SVGEGT. V was cut by 5 bases and J by 7 bases, with 14 bases left in between. DNA for the CDR3: TGTGCCAGCAGTCCCCCCGAGGCCTTTGAAGCTTTCTTT. It encodes CASSPPEAFEAFF.

This chain connects TRBV7-2 to TRBJ2-1, with 8 bases identical to TRBD2. There are 15 residues in the CDR3. Germline CDR1 and CDR2: SGHTA and FQGNSA. Unmatched junction bases numbered 6, after V lost 1 base and J lost 7 bases. The CDR3 loop reads CASSLDQAGDNEQFF. CDR3 DNA: TGTGCCAGCAGCTTAGACCAAGCGGGAGATAATGAGCAGTTCTTC.

This clonotype has a count of ten or more. The V call is TRBV6-1, the J call TRBJ1-1, with a tentative D call TRBD1 (6 bases). Germline V gives CDR1 MNHNS, CDR2 SASEGT. With 6 bases removed from V and 5 bases from J, the gap between germline ends came to 16 bases. This CDR3 is 14 amino acids long. The DNA of the CDR3 is TGTGCCAGCAGGACAAACAGGGTCGGGACTGAAGCTTTCTTT. Translated: CASRTNRVGTEAFF.

As regards this clonotype: It may be a read error: a sequence one base away is much more abundant. The chain couples TRBV27 to TRBJ1-4; D is unresolved. The length of the CDR3 is 16 residues. CDR1 and CDR2 (germline): MNHEY, SMNVEV (reference sequence). CDR3 loop: CASSLSRGLLNEKLLF. CDR3 bases: TGTGCCAGCAGTTTGTCTCGAGGGCTACTAAATGAAAAACTGCTTTTT.

This clonotype was counted many times. The gene calls are TRBV7-9 and TRBJ2-7; D gene unclear. This CDR3 region has 13 residues. Deletions cut 5 bases from V and 4 bases from J, with 12 bases between. Germline V gene data show CDR1 as SEHNR and CDR2 as FQNEAQ (reference sequence). This chain's CDR3 is CASSPPTKYEQYF. Written as DNA, the CDR3 is TGTGCCAGCAGCCCCCCGACGAAGTACGAGCAGTACTTC.

This chain connects TRBV4-3 to TRBJ1-2, with TRBD1 matching over 7 bases. The germline CDR1 and CDR2 sequences are LGHNA and YSLEER. Unmatched junction bases numbered 10, after V lost 4 bases and J lost 8 bases. CDR3 length equals 14 residues. CDR3 sequence: CASSRDRVDQGYTF. The CDR3 DNA follows: TGCGCCAGCAGCCGTGACAGGGTAGATCAGGGCTACACCTTC.

The sample holds many counts of this clonotype. The rearrangement links TRBV10-3 to TRBJ2-5, with 9 bases fitting TRBD1. The ends lost 8 bases at V and 5 bases at J; junction bases unmatched: 18. The CDR3 loop spans 17 amino acids. The germline V gene encodes CDR1 ENHRY and CDR2 SYGVKD. This chain's CDR3 is CAIARDPGQGTQETQYF. Written as DNA, the CDR3 is TGTGCCATCGCCCGAGATCCCGGACAGGGGACTCAGGAGACCCAGTACTTC.

This clonotype showed up many times. This rearrangement joins TRBV6-1 to TRBJ1-1; D possibly corresponds to TRBD1 (5 bases). The V gene's germline CDR1 is MNHNS and CDR2 SASEGT. V lost 6 bases and J lost 0, with 17 bases in between. The CDR3 extends over 16 amino acids. The CDR3 protein is CASRGTGKVLNTEAFF. CDR3 sequence (DNA): TGTGCCAGCAGAGGTACAGGTAAAGTTCTGAACACTGAAGCTTTCTTT.

This clonotype is deemed medium-sized. The gene calls are TRBV7-8 and TRBJ2-7; possible D gene TRBD2, 7 bases. The CDR3 runs 17 residues. CDR1 SGHVS and CDR2 FQNEAQ come from the germline V gene. V gave up 3 bases and J gave up 4 bases, with 22 bases separating them. CDR3 nucleotide sequence: TGTGCCAGCAGCTTCCAATGGGGGCCTAGCGGAGTTTACGAGCAGTACTTC. It is translated as CASSFQWGPSGVYEQYF.

This clonotype showed up many times. The rearrangement uses TRBV11-2 and TRBJ2-7; the D is unclear. There are 14 residues in the CDR3. Per germline, CDR1 SGHAT and CDR2 FQNNGV. V dropped 5 bases and J dropped 5 bases, with 16 bases sitting between them. CDR3 residues: CASSLNDPLNEQYF. The CDR3 region has the DNA TGTGCCAGCAGCCTGAACGACCCCCTCAACGAGCAGTACTTC.

V and J are TRBV3-2 and TRBJ1-5; TRBD1 is the table's D call, not checked against the DNA. TRBV3-2 is assigned pseudogene status. The CDR3 has 12 residues. Written as DNA, the CDR3 is TGTTGGGGGGACTTTAGCAATCAGCCCCAGCATTTT. This gives the protein CWGDFSNQPQHF.

The chain combines TRBV5-1 with TRBJ1-1; the D gene is possibly TRBD1 (5 bases). This CDR3 has 13 residues. The V gene lost 5 bases and the J gene lost 4 bases, with 12 bases spanning the gap. Per the germline V gene, CDR1 is SGHRS and CDR2 is YFSETQ. The CDR3, as DNA: TGCGCCAGCAGAACCGGGACGGCCACTGAAGCTTTCTTT. This encodes CASRTGTATEAFF.

In this sample, this clonotype turned up many times. The chain is built from TRBV7-6 and TRBJ1-1; 7 nucleotides agree with TRBD1. Germline V gene lookup returns CDR1 SGHVS and CDR2 FNYEAQ. The V and J ends lost 6 bases and 0 bases, in that order; junction bases with no gene match: 7. This CDR3 is 15 amino acids long. CDR3 DNA sequence: TGTGCCAGCAGTCAAGGGGGACAGCTGAACACTGAAGCTTTCTTT. Translation: CASSQGGQLNTEAFF. Using reference TRBV7-6 and TRBJ1-1 for the parts outside the CDR3, the full variable domain is GAGVSQSPRYKVTKRGQDVALRCDPISGHVSLYWYRQALGQGPEFLTYFNYEAQQDKSGLPNDRFSAERPEGSISTLTIQRTEQRDSAMYRCASSQGGQLNTEAFFGQGTRLTVV.

This clonotype was counted a few times. The J gene is TRBJ2-2, the V gene TRBV20-1, with TRBD2 identical over 9 bases. Germline lookup yields CDR1 DFQATT and CDR2 SNEGSKA (reference sequence). This CDR3 comprises 16 residues. After removal of 3 bases from V and 5 bases from J, the junction contained 10 bases not matched to a gene. The CDR3 loop is CSASEGAGGRTGELFF. The CDR3, as DNA: TGCAGTGCTAGTGAAGGAGCGGGAGGCCGAACCGGGGAGCTGTTTTTT.

In this sample, this clonotype turned up many times. In DNA, the CDR3 is TGTGCCAGCACCTCGGGACTAGCGACCGAGCAGTACTTC. This codes for CASTSGLATEQYF. The J gene is TRBJ2-7, the V gene TRBV12-3 or TRBV12-4; 10 bases are shared with TRBD2. The CDR3 sequence is 13 residues long. Germline trimming cut 7 bases from V and 6 bases from J; bases unmatched to any gene: 6.

There are a few counts of this clonotype. The chain recombines TRBV5-4 with TRBJ1-2; TRBD1 matches 8 bases. There are 15 residues in the CDR3. Germline CDR1 reads SGHNT; CDR2 reads YYREEE (reference sequence). Losses at the gene ends were 4 bases for V and 1 base for J; bases not matched to a gene: 6. The CDR3 DNA sequence: TGTGCCAGCAGCCAGACAGGGGACATTAACTATGGCTACACCTTC. This codes for CASSQTGDINYGYTF.

This clonotype was observed a few times. This rearrangement joins TRBV28 to TRBJ1-4; the D gene is possibly TRBD1 (5 bases). The germline CDR1 and CDR2 sequences are MDHEN and SYDVKM. Trimming pared 3 bases from V and 0 bases from J, leaving 8 bases between. CDR3 length: 15 amino acids. The CDR3 region is CASSLPTATNEKLFF. The CDR3 nucleotides read TGTGCCAGCAGTTTGCCGACAGCAACTAATGAAAAACTGTTTTTT.

This clonotype was counted at least ten times. The genes are TRBV12-3 or TRBV12-4 and TRBJ2-1; perhaps D is TRBD1 or TRBD2 (5 bases each). Trimming left V 6 bases short and J 6 bases short, with 21 bases between. There are 16 residues in the CDR3. CDR3 residues: CASSSPLKNGANEQFF. Written as DNA, the CDR3 is TGTGCCAGCAGCTCCCCCCTGAAGAACGGGGCCAATGAGCAGTTCTTC.

This clonotype was observed a handful of times. The chain is built from TRBV3-1 and TRBJ2-2, with TRBD2 matching over 7 bases. After removal of 1 base from V and 5 bases from J, the junction contained 7 bases not matched to a gene. The CDR3 covers 16 residues. The germline CDR1 and CDR2 sequences are LGHDT and YNNKEL (reference sequence). In nucleotides, the CDR3 is TGTGCCAGCAGCCAAGTTTTCTCCGGGGGGACCGGGGAGCTGTTTTTT. Encoded protein: CASSQVFSGGTGELFF.

This clonotype was counted a few times. This chain connects TRBV30 to TRBJ1-4; no definite D call. Trimming left V 0 bases short and J 8 bases short, with 7 bases between. The CDR3 length is 12 residues. Germline CDR1 reads GTSNPN; CDR2 reads SVGIG (reference sequence). This CDR3 reads CAWSVVREKLFF. The CDR3 nucleotides read TGTGCCTGGAGTGTAGTTAGGGAAAAACTGTTTTTT.

In its sample, this clonotype was seen once. This CDR3 is missing its conserved last phenylalanine or tryptophan, likely due to a read error. The chain carries TRBV9 and TRBJ2-2, with TRBD1 matching over 7 bases. The CDR3 covers 14 residues. V gave up 3 bases and J gave up 1 base; unmatched junction bases: 0. Germline values: CDR1 SGDLS, CDR2 YYNGEE. This CDR3 is CASSGTGNTGELFS. The DNA for the CDR3 is TGTGCCAGCAGCGGGACAGGGAACACCGGGGAGCTGTTTTCT.